Following are 26 T cell receptor beta chains from one sample sequenced in a study of blood T cells in healthy people across ages. Then a second PCR, running roughly 7 to 11 cycles, was carried out with a sample-barcoded 5' primer and a J-beta primer mix. TCRdb used MiXCR to reprocess the 5' RACE reads, holding one entry per CDR3 protein. The table records 720,000 or so distinct CDR3 sequences, around two fifths of them present only once. What was sequenced was blood. Source of these receptors: an elderly man in good health.

The chain combines TRBV11-2 with TRBJ2-7; TRBD2 is a possible D gene (6 bases). CDR1 and CDR2 (germline): SGHAT, FQNNGV. This CDR3 comprises 13 residues. Trimming took 5 bases from V and 7 from J, leaving 15 bases between them. CDR3 protein: CASSPGLTNEQYF. The CDR3 DNA reads TGTGCCAGCAGCCCTGGACTAACTAATGAGCAGTACTTC. The full variable domain, its missing parts supplied by reference TRBV11-2 and TRBJ2-7, is EAGVAQSPRYKIIEKRQSVAFWCNPISGHATLYWYQQILGQGPKLLIQFQNNGVVDDSQLPKDRFSAERLKGVDSTLKIQPAKLEDSAVYLCASSPGLTNEQYFGPGTRLTVT.

This clonotype was recorded many times. The V gene is TRBV29-1, the J gene TRBJ1-4; 9 bases map to TRBD1. The CDR3 loop spans 13 amino acids. J lost 8 bases, V lost 4 bases, and 5 bases had no gene match. Germline assignment: CDR1 SQVTM and CDR2 ANQGSEA. The chain's CDR3 is CSVAGQGGEKLFF. CDR3 nucleotides: TGCAGCGTTGCGGGACAGGGAGGAGAAAAACTGTTTTTT.

This clonotype occurred a few times. The chain carries TRBV28 and TRBJ2-5; D is ambiguous. The CDR3 covers 10 residues. From germline, CDR1 is MDHEN and CDR2 SYDVKM. V gave up 4 bases and J gave up 10 bases, with 7 bases separating them. This chain's CDR3 is CASSSCVQYF. In nucleotides, the CDR3 is TGTGCCAGCAGTTCCTGTGTCCAGTACTTC. Full variable domain (outside the CDR3, taken from reference TRBV28 and TRBJ2-5): DVKVTQSSRYLVKRTGEKVFLECVQDMDHENMFWYRQDPGLGLRLIYFSYDVKMKEKGDIPEGYSVSREKKERFSLILESASTNQTSMYLCASSSCVQYFGPGTRLLVL.

The V call is TRBV4-1, the J call TRBJ2-7; TRBD2 matches at 8 bases. The CDR3 runs to 15 residues. CDR1 is MGHRA, CDR2 YSYEKL, per germline. V dropped 1 base and J dropped 4; count of bases not matched to a gene: 6. Written as DNA, the CDR3 is TGCGCCAGCAGCCAAGCACTAGCGGCAGAATACGAGCAGTACTTC. It yields the protein CASSQALAAEYEQYF.

V and J are TRBV7-2 and TRBJ2-3, with D tentatively TRBD1 or TRBD2 (5 bases each). The CDR3 spans 15 residues. The germline gives CDR1 SGHTA, CDR2 FQGNSA. Deletions cut 5 bases from V and 2 bases from J, with 14 bases between. The CDR3 protein is CASSLTRGNTDTQYF. The CDR3 nucleotides are TGTGCCAGCAGCCTCACGAGGGGTAACACAGATACGCAGTATTTT.

This clonotype was observed a handful of times. The CDR3 DNA reads TGTGCCATCAGTGAGTCCGCCAGGGCCTTCTACGAGCAGTACTTC. Translated, it gives CAISESARAFYEQYF. The chain uses TRBV10-3 and TRBJ2-7; D possibly corresponds to TRBD1 (5 bases). V dropped 0 bases and J dropped 3 bases, with 12 bases sitting between them. CDR1 is ENHRY, CDR2 SYGVKD, per germline. This CDR3 is 15 amino acids long.

The V and J genes are TRBV29-1 and TRBJ1-2; 10 bases fit TRBD1. Germline V CDR1 and CDR2: SQVTM, ANQGSEA. This CDR3 is built from 12 residues. The ends lost 4 bases at V and 7 bases at J; junction bases unmatched: 3. The CDR3 DNA reads TGCAGCGTTGGGACAGGGGGTACTGGCTACACCTTC. Translated, it gives CSVGTGGTGYTF. The full variable domain, with the rest looked up from reference TRBV29-1 and TRBJ1-2, is SAVISQKPSRDICQRGTSLTIQCQVDSQVTMMFWYRQQPGQSLTLIATANQGSEATYESGFVIDKFPISRPNLTFSTLTVSNMSPEDSSIYLCSVGTGGTGYTFGSGTRLTVV.

As concerns this clonotype: At one end, the junction sequence differs from germline, possibly due to a read error. The chain recombines TRBV7-2 with TRBJ2-6; D may be TRBD1 (5 bases). The CDR3 spans 16 residues. From germline, CDR1 is SGHTA and CDR2 FQGNSA. This CDR3 reads CASSLQGTAGASVLTF. The DNA of the CDR3 is TGTGCCAGCAGCTTACAGGGAACGGCTGGGGCCAGCGTCCTGACTTTC.

As to this clonotype: Possible read error: a much larger clone is one base away. The chain combines TRBV7-2 with TRBJ1-6; the match to TRBD1 covers 7 bases. The germline gives CDR1 SGHTA, CDR2 FQGNSA. The CDR3 sequence is 14 residues long. CDR3 nucleotide sequence: TGTGCCAGCAGCTTGACAGGGAATAAGTCACCCCTCCACTTT. This translates into CASSLTGNKSPLHF.

Only a few counts were recorded for this clonotype. CDR3 protein: CASQAGQGTYEQYF. CDR3 nucleotides: TGTGCCAGCCAAGCGGGACAGGGGACCTACGAGCAGTACTTC. The chain employs TRBV7-2 and TRBJ2-7; 10 bases are shared with TRBD1. This CDR3 has 14 amino acids. Germline assignment: CDR1 SGHTA and CDR2 FQGNSA. V was pared by 8 bases and J by 2 bases, with 6 bases of the junction left unmatched.

This chain joins TRBV20-1 and TRBJ2-3, with 11 positions matching TRBD2. The ends lost 0 bases at V and 3 bases at J; junction bases unmatched: 2. Germline CDR1 DFQATT, CDR2 SNEGSKA (reference sequence). The CDR3 runs to 15 residues. CDR3 in DNA: TGCAGTGCTAGAGACGCTAGCGGGAGGACAGATACGCAGTATTTT. Encoded protein: CSARDASGRTDTQYF.

The sample holds many counts of this clonotype. The chain carries TRBV29-1 and TRBJ2-7; 9 bases align to TRBD2. J gave up 7 bases and V 3 bases, and 10 bases lay outside the gene matches. The germline gives CDR1 SQVTM, CDR2 ANQGSEA. This CDR3 spans 14 amino acids. DNA of the CDR3: TGCAGCGTTGATATCGGCGGGGGGGCCCGGGAGCAGTACTTC. Translated: CSVDIGGGAREQYF.

This sequence joins TRBV7-2 and TRBJ1-4; D gene ambiguous. Germline CDR1 and CDR2: SGHTA and FQGNSA. The CDR3 covers 15 residues. Trimming took off 2 bases at V and 2 bases at J, with 9 bases between the two ends. The CDR3 DNA reads as TGTGCCAGCAGCTTAAGGAGGGCGACTAATGAAAAACTGTTTTTT. Translated, it gives CASSLRRATNEKLFF. The whole variable domain, filled in from reference TRBV7-2 and TRBJ1-4, reads GAGVSQSPSNKVTEKGKDVELRCDPISGHTALYWYRQSLGQGLEFLIYFQGNSAPDKSGLPSDRFSAERTGGSVSTLTIQRTQQEDSAVYLCASSLRRATNEKLFFGSGTQLSVL.

This clonotype occurred a few times. V and J are TRBV6-5 and TRBJ2-2; tentative D call: TRBD1 (6 bases). The CDR3 extends over 16 amino acids. CDR1 and CDR2 from the germline V gene are MNHEY and SVGAGI. V gave up 7 bases and J gave up 1 base, with 16 bases separating them. In nucleotides, the CDR3 is TGTGCCAGCATGTCCAGGGGAGAGAAGAACACCGGGGAGCTGTTTTTT. As protein: CASMSRGEKNTGELFF.

This clonotype was picked up one time. The gene calls are TRBV28 and TRBJ1-1; 11 positions match TRBD1. CDR3 length: 17 amino acids. J was trimmed by 4 bases and V by 4 bases; bases with no gene match: 11. The germline V gene has CDR1 MDHEN and CDR2 SYDVKM. CDR3 sequence: CASSSLRDRGRSTEAFF. CDR3 DNA sequence: TGTGCCAGCAGTTCCCTCCGGGACAGGGGGAGGAGCACTGAAGCTTTCTTT.

This chain joins TRBV6-2 or TRBV6-3 and TRBJ2-2, with TRBD2 matching 9 bases. Germline CDR1 reads MNHEY; CDR2 reads SVGEGT. This CDR3 contains 16 residues. The ends lost 3 bases at V and 5 bases at J; junction bases unmatched: 7. In nucleotides, the CDR3 is TGTGCCAGCAGTTATCGCGGTCTAGCGGGAACCGGGGAGCTGTTTTTT. This sequence encodes CASSYRGLAGTGELFF.

The chain employs TRBV25-1 and TRBJ1-6; TRBD1 is a possible D gene (5 bases). The germline gives CDR1 MGHDK, CDR2 SYGVNS. The V end lost 4 bases, the J end lost 2 bases, and 18 bases lay between the germline ends. The CDR3 runs 18 residues. The CDR3 DNA is TGTGCCAGCAGTGGGGGCCGCGCTTCTATCCCCTATAATTCACCCCTCCACTTT. Its protein product is CASSGGRASIPYNSPLHF.

The rearrangement joins TRBV28 to TRBJ1-2, with TRBD1 identical over 8 bases. This CDR3 contains 13 residues. CDR1 and CDR2 from the germline V gene are MDHEN and SYDVKM. Trimming removed 4 bases from V and 7 bases from J; junction bases left unmatched: 5. CDR3 region: CASSSQTGVGYTF. CDR3 nucleotide sequence: TGTGCCAGCAGTTCCCAGACAGGGGTTGGCTACACCTTC.

This clonotype was counted many times. This chain connects TRBV10-1 to TRBJ2-7; D uncertain. The ends were cut back, 3 bases at V and 5 bases at J, with 11 bases in the middle. In germline, CDR1 is WNHNN, CDR2 SYGVQD (reference sequence). This CDR3 has 13 amino acids. CDR3 sequence: CASSESGRHEQYF. As DNA, the CDR3 is TGCGCCAGCAGTGAATCCGGCCGACACGAGCAGTACTTC.

This clonotype was seen only a few times. The V gene is TRBV6-1, the J gene TRBJ1-4; maybe TRBD1 (6 bases). Germline CDR1 is MNHNS and CDR2 is SASEGT. The germline V and J ends were trimmed by 6 bases and 7 bases, with 12 bases remaining between them. The CDR3 has 13 amino acids. CDR3 in amino acids: CASRGAQAEKLFF. The CDR3 nucleotides are TGTGCCAGCAGGGGGGCGCAGGCTGAAAAACTGTTTTTT.

The chain employs TRBV5-1 and TRBJ2-3; the D gene is possibly TRBD2 (7 bases). Germline CDR1 is SGHRS and CDR2 is YFSETQ. The CDR3 spans 14 residues. V dropped 5 bases and J dropped 4 bases, with 14 bases sitting between them. Written as DNA, the CDR3 is TGCGCCAGCAGTTACGGGGGGCGGTCAGATACGCAGTATTTT. As protein: CASSYGGRSDTQYF.

Concerning this clonotype itself: One end of the junction varies from germline; a read error may be responsible. The chain recombines TRBV7-7 with TRBJ2-7, with 9 nucleotides matching TRBD2. CDR3 size: 16 residues. Germline CDR1 SSHAT, CDR2 FNYEAQ (reference sequence). The CDR3 reads CASSPVLAGSGDEQYF. The CDR3, as DNA: TGTGCTAGCAGCCCCGTACTAGCGGGTTCCGGGGACGAGCAGTACTTC.

The chain links TRBV21-1 to TRBJ2-7; the tabulated D call, TRBD1, remains unverified against the DNA. TRBV21-1 is flagged as a pseudogene. CDR3 length: 11 amino acids. CDR3 bases: TGTGCCAGCATTACAGGGGGCGAGCAGTACTTC. This gives the protein CASITGGEQYF.

The chain combines TRBV3-1 with TRBJ1-1; 11 bases are shared with TRBD1. The V segment lost 6 bases and the J segment 7 bases; nucleotides outside the gene matches: 7. Germline CDR1 and CDR2: LGHDT and YNNKEL (reference sequence). CDR3 length: 14 residues. The DNA for the CDR3 is TGTGCCAGCAGTCTGGACAGGGGGCCGGTTGAAGCTTTCTTT. Protein product: CASSLDRGPVEAFF.

This clonotype was found many times. This chain uses TRBV18 with TRBJ2-7; D is ambiguous. Germline V CDR1 and CDR2: KGHSH, LQKENI. This CDR3 region has 13 residues. V dropped 1 base and J dropped 0 bases, with 4 bases sitting between them. The CDR3, as DNA: TGTGCCAGCTCACCACAGGGCTCCTACGAGCAGTACTTC. Translating gives CASSPQGSYEQYF.

This clonotype came up once. This chain joins TRBV4-3 and TRBJ2-3, with D perhaps TRBD2 (5 bases). Germline V gene lookup returns CDR1 LGHNA and CDR2 YSLEER. This CDR3 spans 14 amino acids. Trimming pared 3 bases from V and 3 bases from J, leaving 10 bases between. The CDR3 DNA reads as TGCGCCAGCAGCCAGCAAGCGGTAACAGATACGCAGTATTTT. It codes for CASSQQAVTDTQYF.